The rows below give T cell receptor beta chains drawn from one sample of a study of shared clonotypes between healthy human individuals. The repertoire was sequenced with immunoSEQ multiplex PCR; TCRdb's copy has only in-frame clones and lacks some. The data contain about 2,500,000 clones, around 90% of them seen just once; the ten biggest clones take up about 0.13%. The sequencing sample was made of naive CD4+ T cells sorted from blood. The receptors stem from a man between 18 and 35 years old in good health. CDR3s include the opening cysteine and the closing phenylalanine or tryptophan. A D gene is named only where the DNA matches it firmly. Clone sizes are given selectively: once, few, many, or a class where the clone is expanded.

NA	NA	TRBJ2-4	TRBV18	TGTGCCAGCTCACCACCGACAGCCTTCATTCAGTACTTC	CASSPPTAFIQYF
NA	NA	TRBJ1-3	TRBV28	TGTGCCAGCAGCCAGGGCCCCGGCTCCGGAAACACCATATATTTT	CASSQGPGSGNTIYF
TRBD1	NA	TRBJ2-5	TRBV5-1	TGCGCCAGCAGCTTTTTGGACAGGGCCGGTCCCGAGACCCAGTACTTC	CASSFLDRAGPETQYF
TRBD2	NA	TRBJ2-5	TRBV11-2	TGTGCCAGCAGCTTAGATAGGGTAGCGGGGATGCAGACCCAGTACTTC	CASSLDRVAGMQTQYF
TRBD2	once	TRBJ2-7	TRBV10-3	TGTGCCACCCTACCGGGACTAGCGTACGACGAGCAGTACTTC	CATLPGLAYDEQYF
NA	NA	TRBJ2-7	TRBV7-2	TGTGCCAGCAGCTTAGACCTCTCCTACGAGCAGTACTTC	CASSLDLSYEQYF
NA	NA	TRBJ2-3	TRBV2	TGTGCCAGCAGGAGGACTATCACAGATACGCAGTATTTT	CASRRTITDTQYF
NA	NA	TRBJ2-3	TRBV19	TGTGCCAGTAGTATACGCAGGGCGACAGATACGCAGTATTTT	CASSIRRATDTQYF
TRBD2	once	TRBJ2-3	TRBV4-2	TGTGCCAGCAGCCTCGATTTACTAGCGCCACACACAGATACGCAGTATTTT	CASSLDLLAPHTDTQYF
NA	NA	TRBJ2-7	TRBV6-1	TGTGCCAGCAGTGAAGCCACCGGGCCGTATTACGAGCAGTACTTC	CASSEATGPYYEQYF
NA	NA	TRBJ2-3	TRBV30	TGTGCCTGGAGAGTCGTTCGGACAGATACGCAGTATTTT	CAWRVVRTDTQYF
TRBD1	NA	TRBJ2-3	TRBV5-4	TGTGCCAGCAGCAACGCAGGGGGAGATACGCAGTATTTT	CASSNAGGDTQYF
NA	NA	TRBJ2-5	TRBV10-3	TGTGCCATCAGATCGGGGGACTCCTGGTACCAAGAGACCCAGTACTTC	CAIRSGDSWYQETQYF
NA	NA	TRBJ1-6	TRBV30	TGTGCCTGGAGTGAGGGGAACCCTATTAATTCACCCCTCCACTTT	CAWSEGNPINSPLHF
NA	NA	TRBJ2-2	TRBV10-3	TGTGCCATCAGTGTAGGCAGGGGGAACACCGGGGAGCTGTTTTTT	CAISVGRGNTGELFF
TRBD1	NA	TRBJ2-1	TRBV28	TGTGCCAGCATCCCAGGGGACAGGGGCTACAATGAGCAGTTCTTC	CASIPGDRGYNEQFF
NA	NA	TRBJ1-6	TRBV11-2	TGTGCCAGCAGCTTCGGACGGAGGGATTCACCCCTCCACTTT	CASSFGRRDSPLHF
NA	NA	TRBJ2-7	TRBV5-4	TGTGCCAGCAGCCCCCGACTGAACTACGAGCAGTACTTC	CASSPRLNYEQYF
TRBD2	NA	TRBJ2-1	TRBV27	TGTGCCAGCAGTTTGGGACTAGCGGGAGGGGTTGAGCAGTTCTTC	CASSLGLAGGVEQFF
NA	once	TRBJ2-1	TRBV7-2	TGTGCCAGCAGCTTAGCGGAGGGGGGGAGTTACAATGAGCAGTTCTTC	CASSLAEGGSYNEQFF
TRBD1	NA	TRBJ2-5	TRBV19	TGTGCCAGTAGAGGACAGGGAGCAGAGACCCAGTACTTC	CASRGQGAETQYF
NA	NA	TRBJ2-7	TRBV5-4	TGTGCCAGCAGCTACGGACCGGGGCCAGCCTACGAGCAGTACTTC	CASSYGPGPAYEQYF
TRBD1	once	TRBJ2-2	TRBV5-1	TGCGCCAGCAGCTTCACAGGGGCGAACACCGGGGAGCTGTTTTTT	CASSFTGANTGELFF
NA	once	TRBJ1-2	TRBV29-1	TGCAGCGCCAGGAGGGGAGAGGGCTACACCTTC	CSARRGEGYTF
NA	NA	TRBJ2-7	TRBV6-5	TGTGCCAGCAGTTGGTCCCCTAACTACGAGCAGTACTTC	CASSWSPNYEQYF
NA	NA	TRBJ2-7	TRBV28	TGTGCCAGCAGTTTAACAACGGGCGAGCAGTACTTC	CASSLTTGEQYF
TRBD1	NA	TRBJ2-5	TRBV9	TGTGCCAGCAGTTACCGACCCCTCAAGACAGGGGGCCAAGAGACCCAGTACTTC	CASSYRPLKTGGQETQYF
NA	NA	TRBJ1-2	TRBV6-1	TGTGCCAGCAGTGAAGGGACAGCGAAAACCTATGGCTACACCTTC	CASSEGTAKTYGYTF
NA	NA	TRBJ2-1	TRBV28	TGTGCCAGCAGTACCCGTAATAATGGGTACAATGAGCAGTTCTTC	CASSTRNNGYNEQFF
TRBD2	once	TRBJ2-5	TRBV7-3	TGTGCCAGCAGCCCTGGACTAGCGGGGGTCCAAGAGACCCAGTACTTC	CASSPGLAGVQETQYF
TRBD2	NA	TRBJ2-7	TRBV15	TGTGCCACCAGCAGAGATCTAGGGACTAGCCGTTTCTACGAGCAGTACTTC	CATSRDLGTSRFYEQYF
TRBD1	NA	TRBJ1-6	TRBV30	TGTGCCTGGAGAGGACAGGGCGCGAATTCACCCCTCCACTTT	CAWRGQGANSPLHF
TRBD2	NA	TRBJ2-2	TRBV7-2	TGTGCCAGCAGGCCTCCGGGACTAGGCCCCGGGGAGCTGTTTTTT	CASRPPGLGPGELFF
NA	NA	TRBJ1-6	TRBV6-1	TGTGCCAGCAGTTCCCACGATTCCCTCCACTTT	CASSSHDSLHF
NA	NA	TRBJ2-1	TRBV7-8	TGTGCCAGCAGCTTAGCACAGGGTGGATACAATGAGCAGTTCTTC	CASSLAQGGYNEQFF
NA	NA	TRBJ1-1	TRBV2	TGTGCCTCGAGAGGGGGAGCGGTGAACACTGAAGCTTTCTTT	CASRGGAVNTEAFF
TRBD2	NA	TRBJ2-1	TRBV10-3	TGTGCCATCAGTGAGGGGACTAGATCCTACAATGAGCAGTTCTTC	CAISEGTRSYNEQFF
TRBD2	NA	TRBJ2-5	TRBV9	TGTGCCAGCAGCGTAGCGGGAGGGAGGGTCGCCCTGGAGACCCAGTACTTC	CASSVAGGRVALETQYF
NA	NA	TRBJ2-3	TRBV15	TGTGCCACCAGCGGCGGACAGCCAGGCACAGATACGCAGTATTTT	CATSGGQPGTDTQYF
NA	NA	TRBJ2-7	TRBV6-1	TGTGCCAGCCCGTCCCCCCTCCACGAGCAGTACTTC	CASPSPLHEQYF
NA	NA	TRBJ2-2	TRBV15	TGTGCCACCAGCACGACAGGTCTGAACACCGGGGAGCTGTTTTTT	CATSTTGLNTGELFF
NA	once	TRBJ1-1	TRBV7-8	TGTGCCAGCAGCTTCGGGACACTGAACACTGAAGCTTTCTTT	CASSFGTLNTEAFF
NA	few	TRBJ1-2	TRBV5-1	TGCGCCAGCAGCTTGTCAGAAAAAGCTAACTATGGCTACACCTTC	CASSLSEKANYGYTF
NA	once	TRBJ1-2	TRBV7-2	TGTGCCAGCAGCTTAGTTATCGCAGGGTCGAGTTATGGCTACACCTTC	CASSLVIAGSSYGYTF